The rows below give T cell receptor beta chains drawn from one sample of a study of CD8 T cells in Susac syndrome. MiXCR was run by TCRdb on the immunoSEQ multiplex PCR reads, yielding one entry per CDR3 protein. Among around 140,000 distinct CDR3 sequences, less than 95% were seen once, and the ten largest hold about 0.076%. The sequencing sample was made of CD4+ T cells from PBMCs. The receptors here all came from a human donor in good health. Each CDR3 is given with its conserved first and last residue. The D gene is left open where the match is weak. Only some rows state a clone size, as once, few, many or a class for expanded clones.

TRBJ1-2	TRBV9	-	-	CASSPAPKQGYGYTF	TGTGCCAGCAGCCCAGCACCCAAACAGGGCTATGGCTACACCTTC
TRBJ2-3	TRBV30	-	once	CACPRNFSPDTQYF	TGTGCCTGCCCTCGAAATTTCAGTCCAGATACGCAGTATTTT
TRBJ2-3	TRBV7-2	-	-	CASSPAGEDTQYF	TGTGCCAGCAGCCCCGCAGGGGAAGATACGCAGTATTTT
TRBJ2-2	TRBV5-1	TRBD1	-	CASSRDRAAGELFF	TGCGCCAGCAGTCGGGACAGGGCTGCCGGGGAGCTGTTTTTT
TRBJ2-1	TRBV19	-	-	CASTPGVLWDEQFF	TGTGCCAGTACCCCGGGAGTCCTATGGGATGAGCAGTTCTTC
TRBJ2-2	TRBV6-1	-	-	CASSALRDTGELFF	TGTGCCAGCAGTGCTCTAAGGGACACCGGGGAGCTGTTTTTT
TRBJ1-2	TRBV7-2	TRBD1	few	CASSPPPGQSYGYTF	TGTGCCAGCAGCCCCCCGCCGGGACAGAGCTATGGCTACACCTTC
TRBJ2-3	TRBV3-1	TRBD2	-	CASSQLAGGHTDTQYF	TGTGCCAGCAGCCAATTGGCGGGAGGCCACACAGATACGCAGTATTTT
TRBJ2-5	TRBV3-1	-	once	CASSQEGTVEETQYF	TGTGCCAGCAGCCAAGAGGGGACGGTGGAAGAGACCCAGTACTTC
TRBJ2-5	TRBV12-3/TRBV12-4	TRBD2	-	CASSQTSGRGLETQYF	TGTGCCAGCAGTCAAACTAGCGGGAGAGGATTAGAGACCCAGTACTTC
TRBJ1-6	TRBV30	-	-	CAWSKGDSPLHF	TGTGCCTGGAGCAAAGGGGATTCACCCCTCCACTTT
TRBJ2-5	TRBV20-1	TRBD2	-	CSARASGSRGTQYF	TGCAGTGCTAGGGCTAGCGGGAGTCGGGGGACCCAGTACTTC
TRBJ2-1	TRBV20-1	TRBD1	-	CSPTGGRDNEQFF	TGCAGTCCAACAGGGGGCCGCGACAATGAGCAGTTCTTC
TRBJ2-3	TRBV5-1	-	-	CASSFGAGRHTDTQYF	TGCGCCAGCAGCTTTGGGGCAGGGAGACACACAGATACGCAGTATTTT
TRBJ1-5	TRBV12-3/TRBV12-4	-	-	CASRPDRLNQPQHF	TGTGCCAGCAGACCTGACAGACTAAATCAGCCCCAGCATTTT
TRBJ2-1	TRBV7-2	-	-	CASSLEGSGLREQFF	TGTGCCAGCAGCCTAGAGGGGTCCGGGCTAAGGGAGCAGTTCTTC
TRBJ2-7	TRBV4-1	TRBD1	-	CASSRGPWTGEEQYF	TGCGCCAGCAGCCGAGGCCCTTGGACAGGGGAGGAGCAGTACTTC
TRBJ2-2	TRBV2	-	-	CASSNRASLSAGELFF	TGTGCCAGCAGCAACCGGGCCTCATTATCGGCCGGGGAGCTGTTTTTT
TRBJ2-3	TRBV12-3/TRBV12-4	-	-	CASRTADTQYF	TGTGCCAGCAGGACCGCTGATACGCAGTATTTT
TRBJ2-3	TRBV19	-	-	CASSIGAITDTQYF	TGTGCCAGTAGTATTGGAGCGATCACAGATACGCAGTATTTT
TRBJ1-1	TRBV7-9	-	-	CASSSANGRASEAFF	TGTGCCAGCAGCTCTGCTAACGGGAGGGCCAGTGAAGCTTTCTTT
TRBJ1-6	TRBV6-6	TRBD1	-	CASSYEGGKNSPLHF	TGTGCCAGCAGTTACGAAGGGGGCAAAAATTCACCCCTCCACTTT
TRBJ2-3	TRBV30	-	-	CAWSVPPSTGTDTQYF	TGTGCCTGGAGTGTACCTCCGAGCACCGGCACAGATACGCAGTATTTT
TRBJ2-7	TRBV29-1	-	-	CSVGTAYEQYF	TGCAGCGTCGGGACCGCGTACGAGCAGTACTTC
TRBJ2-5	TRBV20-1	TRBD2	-	CSAIAGGGQETQYF	TGCAGTGCCATAGCGGGAGGGGGCCAAGAGACCCAGTACTTC
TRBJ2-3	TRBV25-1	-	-	CASSGREPSLSTDTQYF	TGTGCCAGCAGTGGAAGGGAACCTTCCCTTAGCACAGATACGCAGTATTTT
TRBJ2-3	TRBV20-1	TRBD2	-	CSASFIPGLAGDTQYF	TGCAGTGCTAGTTTTATTCCGGGACTAGCGGGAGATACGCAGTATTTT
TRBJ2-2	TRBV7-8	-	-	CASSSRPGRTKKGELFF	TGTGCCAGCAGCTCCCGTCCCGGGCGGACCAAGAAAGGGGAGCTGTTTTTT
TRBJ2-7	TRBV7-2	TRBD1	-	CASSIGQDYEQYF	TGTGCCAGCAGCATCGGACAGGACTACGAGCAGTACTTC
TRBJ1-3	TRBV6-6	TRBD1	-	CATRQGLSGNTIYF	TGTGCCACACGACAGGGACTCTCTGGAAACACCATATATTTT
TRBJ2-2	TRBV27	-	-	CASSMAGQLAGELFF	TGTGCCAGCAGTATGGCGGGGCAGTTGGCCGGGGAGCTGTTTTTT
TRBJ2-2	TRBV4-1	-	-	CASSQDVRESGATGELFF	TGCGCCAGCAGCCAAGATGTGCGGGAATCCGGGGCCACCGGGGAGCTGTTTTTT
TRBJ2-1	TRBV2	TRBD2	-	CASSDRLAGGRF	TGTGCCAGCAGTGACAGGCTAGCGGGAGGTCGGTTC
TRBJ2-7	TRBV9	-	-	CASSVDPSYEQYF	TGTGCCAGCAGCGTAGATCCTAGCTACGAGCAGTACTTC
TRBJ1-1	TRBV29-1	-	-	CSVLGRVVTEAFF	TGCAGCGTTTTGGGAAGGGTGGTCACTGAAGCTTTCTTT
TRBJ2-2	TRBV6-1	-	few	CASSRGGTGELFF	TGTGCCAGCAGTCGAGGAGGCACCGGGGAGCTGTTTTTT
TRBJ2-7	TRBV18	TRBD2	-	CASSASSGSTYEQYF	TGTGCCAGCTCAGCCTCTAGCGGCTCAACCTACGAGCAGTACTTC
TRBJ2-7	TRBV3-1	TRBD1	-	CASSLGQAAYEQYF	TGTGCCAGCAGCCTCGGACAGGCCGCCTACGAGCAGTACTTC